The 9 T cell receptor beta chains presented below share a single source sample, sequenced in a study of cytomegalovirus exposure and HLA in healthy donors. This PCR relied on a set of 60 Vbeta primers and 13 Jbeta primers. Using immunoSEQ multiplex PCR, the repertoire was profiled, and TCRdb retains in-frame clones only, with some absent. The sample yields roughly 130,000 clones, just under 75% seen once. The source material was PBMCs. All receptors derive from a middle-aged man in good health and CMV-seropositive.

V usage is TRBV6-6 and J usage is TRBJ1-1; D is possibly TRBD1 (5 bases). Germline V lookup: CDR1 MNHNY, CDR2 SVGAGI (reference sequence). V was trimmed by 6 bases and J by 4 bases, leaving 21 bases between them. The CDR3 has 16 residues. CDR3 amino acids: CASRTRGGGTSTEAFF. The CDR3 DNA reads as TGTGCCAGCAGAACGAGGGGCGGGGGGACCAGCACTGAAGCTTTCTTT.

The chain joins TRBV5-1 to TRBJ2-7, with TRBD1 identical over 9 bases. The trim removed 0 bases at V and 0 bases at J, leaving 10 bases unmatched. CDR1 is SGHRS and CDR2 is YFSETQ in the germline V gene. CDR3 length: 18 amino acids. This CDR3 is CASSLGGQGKSSSYEQYF. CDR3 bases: TGCGCCAGCAGCTTGGGTGGACAGGGGAAGTCGAGCTCCTACGAGCAGTACTTC.

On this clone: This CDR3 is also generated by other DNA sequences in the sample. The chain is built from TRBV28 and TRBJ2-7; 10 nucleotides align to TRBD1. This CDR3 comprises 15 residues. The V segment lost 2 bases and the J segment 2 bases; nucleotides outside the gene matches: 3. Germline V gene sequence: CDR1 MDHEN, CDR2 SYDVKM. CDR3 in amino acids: CASSLTGTGAYEQYF. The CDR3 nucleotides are TGTGCCAGCAGTTTAACGGGGACAGGGGCCTACGAGCAGTACTTC.

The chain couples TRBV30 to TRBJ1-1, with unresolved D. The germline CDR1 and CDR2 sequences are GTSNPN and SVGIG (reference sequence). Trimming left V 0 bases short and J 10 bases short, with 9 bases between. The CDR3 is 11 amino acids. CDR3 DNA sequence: TGTGCCTGGAGTGTTGGAGGTCGAGCTTTCTTT. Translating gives CAWSVGGRAFF.

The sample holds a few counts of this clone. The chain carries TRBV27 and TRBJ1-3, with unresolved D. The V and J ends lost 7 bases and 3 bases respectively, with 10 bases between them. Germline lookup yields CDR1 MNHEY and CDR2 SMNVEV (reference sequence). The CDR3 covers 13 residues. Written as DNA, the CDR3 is TGTGCCAGCACCAAGGCAGGTGGAAACACCATATATTTT. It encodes CASTKAGGNTIYF.

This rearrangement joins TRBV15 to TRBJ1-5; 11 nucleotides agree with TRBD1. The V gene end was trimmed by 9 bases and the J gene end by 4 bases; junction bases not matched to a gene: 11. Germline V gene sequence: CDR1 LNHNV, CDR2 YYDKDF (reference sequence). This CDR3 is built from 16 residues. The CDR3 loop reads CATWSLGQGGNQPQHF. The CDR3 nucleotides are TGTGCCACATGGTCCCTGGGACAGGGGGGTAATCAGCCCCAGCATTTT.

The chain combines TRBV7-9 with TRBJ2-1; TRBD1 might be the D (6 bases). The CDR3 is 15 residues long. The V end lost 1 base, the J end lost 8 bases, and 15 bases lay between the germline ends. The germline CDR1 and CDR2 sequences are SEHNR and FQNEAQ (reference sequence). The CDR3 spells CASSLGGGASHEQFF. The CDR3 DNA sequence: TGTGCCAGCAGCTTAGGAGGGGGTGCTTCTCATGAGCAGTTCTTC. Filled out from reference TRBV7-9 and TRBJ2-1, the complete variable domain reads DTGVSQNPRHKITKRGQNVTFRCDPISEHNRLYWYRQTLGQGPEFLTYFQNEAQLEKSRLLSDRFSAERPKGSFSTLEIQRTEQGDSAMYLCASSLGGGASHEQFFGPGTRLTVL.

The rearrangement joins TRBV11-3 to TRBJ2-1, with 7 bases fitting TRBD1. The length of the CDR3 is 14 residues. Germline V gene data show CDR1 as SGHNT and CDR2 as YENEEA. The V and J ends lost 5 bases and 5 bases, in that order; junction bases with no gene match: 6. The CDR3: CASSTRTGNNEQFF. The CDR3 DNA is TGTGCCAGCAGCACCCGGACAGGCAACAATGAGCAGTTCTTC. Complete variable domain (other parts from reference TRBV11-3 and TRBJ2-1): EAGVVQSPRYKIIEKKQPVAFWCNPISGHNTLYWYLQNLGQGPELLIRYENEEAVDDSQLPKDRFSAERLKGVDSTLKIQPAELGDSAVYLCASSTRTGNNEQFFGPGTRLTVL.

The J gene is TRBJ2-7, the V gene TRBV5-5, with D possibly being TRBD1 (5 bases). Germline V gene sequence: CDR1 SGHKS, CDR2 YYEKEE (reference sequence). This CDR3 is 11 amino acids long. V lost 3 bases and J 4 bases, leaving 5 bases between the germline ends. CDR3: CASSSGYEQYF. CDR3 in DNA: TGTGCCAGCAGCTCAGGGTACGAGCAGTACTTC.